These 10 T cell receptor beta chains were sequenced from one sample in a study of OX40 agonist ivuxolimab in advanced cancers. Generated by immunoSEQ multiplex PCR, the TCRdb table keeps only in-frame clones and is missing some. The sample lists approximately 50,000 clones; roughly 84% were seen once. The sequencing used CD4+ or CD8+ T cells sorted from blood, collected in a trial of the OX40 agonist ivuxolimab. The receptors were gathered from an adult with an advanced solid tumor such as melanoma, head and neck, liver or kidney cancer.

The chain recombines TRBV19 with TRBJ1-3; D ambiguous. The CDR3 consists of 16 residues. Trimming pared 4 bases from V and 4 bases from J, leaving 17 bases between. CDR1 is LNHDA, CDR2 SQIVND, per germline (reference sequence). CDR3 sequence: CASSTVVKREGNTIYF. CDR3 in DNA: TGTGCCAGTAGTACCGTTGTAAAACGGGAAGGAAACACCATATATTTT. The whole variable domain, filled in from reference TRBV19 and TRBJ1-3, reads DGGITQSPKYLFRKEGQNVTLSCEQNLNHDAMYWYRQDPGQGLRLIYYSQIVNDFQKGDIAEGYSVSREKKESFPLTVTSAQKNPTAFYLCASSTVVKREGNTIYFGEGSWLTVV.

The J gene is TRBJ2-3, the V gene TRBV19, with 7 bases aligning to TRBD2. CDR1 is LNHDA, CDR2 SQIVND, per germline (reference sequence). J was trimmed by 4 bases and V by 6 bases; bases with no gene match: 7. The CDR3 is made up of 14 amino acids. DNA for the CDR3: TGTGCCAGTAGACTAAGGACTAGGGCAGATACGCAGTATTTT. Translation: CASRLRTRADTQYF.

V usage is TRBV15 and J usage is TRBJ2-1; D not resolved. The germline V gene has CDR1 LNHNV and CDR2 YYDKDF (reference sequence). The CDR3 has 18 residues. Trimming pared 0 bases from V and 0 bases from J, leaving 15 bases between. DNA for the CDR3: TGTGCCACCAGCAGAGATTGGAACGGACCGAGCTCCTACAATGAGCAGTTCTTC. Its translation is CATSRDWNGPSSYNEQFF. Based on the CDR3 plus reference TRBV15 and TRBJ2-1, the full variable domain is DAMVIQNPRYQVTQFGKPVTLSCSQTLNHNVMYWYQQKSSQAPKLLFHYYDKDFNNEADTPDNFQSRRPNTSFCFLDIRSPGLGDTAMYLCATSRDWNGPSSYNEQFFGPGTRLTVL.

This chain uses TRBV10-2 with TRBJ2-2, with D tentatively TRBD1 or TRBD2 (6 bases each). Germline CDR1 is WSHSY and CDR2 is SAAADI. CDR3 length: 13 amino acids. The V end lost 11 bases, the J end lost 1 base, and 11 bases lay between the germline ends. CDR3 loop: CAGGRGNTGELFF. CDR3 nucleotide sequence: TGCGCCGGGGGGCGGGGGAACACCGGGGAGCTGTTTTTT.

The chain uses TRBV6-5 and TRBJ1-1, with TRBD1 matching over 9 bases. The V gene's germline CDR1 is MNHEY and CDR2 SVGAGI. V shed 4 bases and J 1 base; nucleotides not matched to a gene: 4. This CDR3 is 15 amino acids long. Here the CDR3 DNA reads TGTGCCAGCAGTTCCCCGGGACAGGGGAACACTGAAGCTTTCTTT. As protein: CASSSPGQGNTEAFF.

This chain joins TRBV12-5 and TRBJ2-1; D may be TRBD1 or TRBD2 (5 bases each). V was shortened by 5 bases and J by 0 bases, with 11 bases between the two germline ends. Germline V lookup: CDR1 LGHNT, CDR2 FRNRAP. The CDR3 consists of 15 residues. CDR3 sequence reads: CASGPGPISYNEQFF. The DNA for the CDR3 is TGTGCTAGTGGTCCGGGACCGATCTCCTACAATGAGCAGTTCTTC.

This clone has more than one count but fewer than ten. The rearrangement joins TRBV30 to TRBJ1-2, with 7 bases identical to TRBD1. The germline V gene has CDR1 GTSNPN and CDR2 SVGIG (reference sequence). Trimming removed 1 base from V and 8 bases from J; junction bases left unmatched: 4. CDR3 length equals 12 residues. The CDR3 DNA reads TGTGCCTGGAGTGGAGGGGGCGACGGCTACACCTTC. It translates to CAWSGGGDGYTF.

This clone was observed a handful of times. The genes are TRBV28 and TRBJ1-2, with a possible D match to TRBD1 (6 bases). This CDR3 has 15 residues. The germline V gene has CDR1 MDHEN and CDR2 SYDVKM. Trimming removed 5 bases from V and 8 bases from J, with 21 bases in between. The CDR3 region is CASSPPSQGRRGYTF. CDR3 DNA: TGTGCCAGCAGTCCTCCGAGTCAGGGGCGCCGGGGCTACACCTTC.

The genes are TRBV2 and TRBJ1-5, with D tentatively TRBD1 (5 bases). Between the trimmed V and J ends, which lost 5 bases and 5 bases, there was a span of 16 bases. The germline CDR1 and CDR2 sequences are SNHLY and FYNNEI. The CDR3 spans 15 residues. In nucleotides, the CDR3 is TGTGCCAGCAGTATTGCGGGGACTTTCCATCAGCCCCAGCATTTT. This encodes CASSIAGTFHQPQHF.

The chain links TRBV18 to TRBJ2-3; maybe TRBD1 (5 bases). Germline assignment: CDR1 KGHSH and CDR2 LQKENI. The CDR3 spans 13 residues. V was trimmed by 6 bases and J by 3 bases, leaving 10 bases between them. The CDR3 bases are TGTGCCAGCTCCCCAAAGGGGACAGATACGCAGTATTTT. Its translation: CASSPKGTDTQYF.